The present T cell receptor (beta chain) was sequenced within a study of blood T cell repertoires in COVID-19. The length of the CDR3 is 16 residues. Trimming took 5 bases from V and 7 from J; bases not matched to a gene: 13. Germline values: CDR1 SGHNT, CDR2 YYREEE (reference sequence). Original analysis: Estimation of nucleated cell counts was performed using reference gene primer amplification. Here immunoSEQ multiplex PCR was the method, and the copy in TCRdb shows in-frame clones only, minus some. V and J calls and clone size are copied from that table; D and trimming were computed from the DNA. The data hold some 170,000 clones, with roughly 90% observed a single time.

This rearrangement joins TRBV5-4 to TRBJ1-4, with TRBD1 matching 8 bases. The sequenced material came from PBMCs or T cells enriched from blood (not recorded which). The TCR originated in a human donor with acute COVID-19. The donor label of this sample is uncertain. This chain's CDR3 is CASSLTKGQGGEKLFF. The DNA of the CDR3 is TGTGCCAGCAGTTTAACTAAAGGACAGGGAGGTGAAAAACTGTTTTTT.